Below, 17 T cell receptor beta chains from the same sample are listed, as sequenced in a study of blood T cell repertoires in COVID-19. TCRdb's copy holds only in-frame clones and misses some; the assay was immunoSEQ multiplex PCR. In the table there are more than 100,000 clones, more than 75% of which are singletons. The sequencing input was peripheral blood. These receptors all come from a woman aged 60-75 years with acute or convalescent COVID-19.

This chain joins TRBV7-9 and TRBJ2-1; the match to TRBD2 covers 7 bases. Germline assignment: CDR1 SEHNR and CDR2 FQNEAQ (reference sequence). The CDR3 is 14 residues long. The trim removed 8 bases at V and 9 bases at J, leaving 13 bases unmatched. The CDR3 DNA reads TGTGCCAGCGGCGGGGGACTAAGGGTTACTGAGCAGTTCTTC. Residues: CASGGGLRVTEQFF.

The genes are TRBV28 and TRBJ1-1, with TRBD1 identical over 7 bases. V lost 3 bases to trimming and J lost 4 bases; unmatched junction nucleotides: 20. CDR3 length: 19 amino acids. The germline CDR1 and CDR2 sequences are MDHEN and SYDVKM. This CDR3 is CASSFTLSQTGWSSTEAFF. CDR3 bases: TGTGCCAGCAGTTTTACCTTATCTCAGACAGGGTGGTCGAGCACTGAAGCTTTCTTT.

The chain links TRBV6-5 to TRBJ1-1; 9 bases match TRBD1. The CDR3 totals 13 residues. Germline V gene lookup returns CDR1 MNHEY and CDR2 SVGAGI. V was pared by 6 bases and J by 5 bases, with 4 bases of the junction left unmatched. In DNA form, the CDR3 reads TGTGCCAGCAGGCGACAGGGGGTGACTGAAGCTTTCTTT. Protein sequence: CASRRQGVTEAFF.

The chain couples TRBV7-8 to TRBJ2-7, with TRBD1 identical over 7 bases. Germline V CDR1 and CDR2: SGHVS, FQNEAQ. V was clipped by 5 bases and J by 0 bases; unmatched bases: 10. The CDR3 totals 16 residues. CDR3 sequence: CASSKPFGTDSYEQYF. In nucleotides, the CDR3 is TGTGCCAGCAGCAAACCTTTTGGGACAGACTCCTACGAGCAGTACTTC.

CDR3 sequence reads: CASSFRNNSPLHF. In DNA form, the CDR3 reads TGTGCCAGCAGTTTCAGGAATAATTCACCCCTCCACTTT. This chain joins TRBV27 and TRBJ1-6; D uncertain. V was shortened by 3 bases and J by 5 bases, with 5 bases between the two germline ends. Germline V gene data show CDR1 as MNHEY and CDR2 as SMNVEV (reference sequence). The CDR3 is 13 amino acids.

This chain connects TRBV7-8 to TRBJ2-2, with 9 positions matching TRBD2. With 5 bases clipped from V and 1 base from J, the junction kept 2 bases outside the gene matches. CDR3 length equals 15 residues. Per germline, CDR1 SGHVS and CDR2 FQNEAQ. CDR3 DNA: TGTGCCAGCAGCCAACTAGCGGGGAACACCGGGGAGCTGTTTTTT. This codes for CASSQLAGNTGELFF.

CDR3 sequence: CASSPWDNNYGYTF. The CDR3, as DNA: TGCGCCAGCAGCCCTTGGGACAATAACTATGGCTACACCTTC. This rearrangement joins TRBV5-1 to TRBJ1-2; TRBD1 is a possible D gene (6 bases). The ends were cut back, 4 bases at V and 1 base at J, with 11 bases in the middle. CDR1 SGHRS and CDR2 YFSETQ come from the germline V gene. This CDR3 is built from 14 residues.

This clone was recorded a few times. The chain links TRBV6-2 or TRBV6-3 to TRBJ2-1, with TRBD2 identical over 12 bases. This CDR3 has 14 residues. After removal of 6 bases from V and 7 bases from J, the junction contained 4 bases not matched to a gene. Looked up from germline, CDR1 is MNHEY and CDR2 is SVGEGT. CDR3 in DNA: TGTGCCAGCAGCCACGGACTAGCGGGAAATGAGCAGTTCTTC. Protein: CASSHGLAGNEQFF.

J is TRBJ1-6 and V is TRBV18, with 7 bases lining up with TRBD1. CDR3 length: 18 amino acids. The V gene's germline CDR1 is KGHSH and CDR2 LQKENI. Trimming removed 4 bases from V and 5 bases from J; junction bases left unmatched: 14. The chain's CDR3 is CASSREARQGLNNSPLHF. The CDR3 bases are TGTGCCAGCTCACGCGAAGCAAGACAGGGTCTTAATAATTCACCCCTCCACTTT.

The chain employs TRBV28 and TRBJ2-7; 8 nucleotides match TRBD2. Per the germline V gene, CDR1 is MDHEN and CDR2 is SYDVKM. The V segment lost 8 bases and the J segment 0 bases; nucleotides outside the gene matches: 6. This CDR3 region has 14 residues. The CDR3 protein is CASSMSGSSYEQYF. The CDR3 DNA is TGTGCCAGCTCAATGAGCGGGAGCTCCTACGAGCAGTACTTC.

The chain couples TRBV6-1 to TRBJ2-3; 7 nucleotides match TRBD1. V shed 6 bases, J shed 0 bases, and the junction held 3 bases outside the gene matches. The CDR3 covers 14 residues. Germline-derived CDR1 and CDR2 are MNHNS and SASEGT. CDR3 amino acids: CASRTGSSTDTQYF. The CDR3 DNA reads TGTGCCAGCAGGACAGGGAGTAGCACAGATACGCAGTATTTT.

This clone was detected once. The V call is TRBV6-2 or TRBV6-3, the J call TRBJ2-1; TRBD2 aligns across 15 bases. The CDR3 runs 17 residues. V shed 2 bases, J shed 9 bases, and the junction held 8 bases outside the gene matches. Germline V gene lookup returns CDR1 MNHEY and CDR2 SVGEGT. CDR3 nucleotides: TGTGCCAGCAGTTACCCGCGGACTAGCGGGAGGGCCTCTGAGCAGTTCTTC. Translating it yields CASSYPRTSGRASEQFF.

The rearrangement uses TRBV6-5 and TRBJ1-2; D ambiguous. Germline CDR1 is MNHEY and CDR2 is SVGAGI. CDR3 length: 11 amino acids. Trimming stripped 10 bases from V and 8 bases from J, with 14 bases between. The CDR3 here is CAINSVYGYTF. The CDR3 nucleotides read TGTGCCATTAACTCCGTCTACGGCTACACCTTC.

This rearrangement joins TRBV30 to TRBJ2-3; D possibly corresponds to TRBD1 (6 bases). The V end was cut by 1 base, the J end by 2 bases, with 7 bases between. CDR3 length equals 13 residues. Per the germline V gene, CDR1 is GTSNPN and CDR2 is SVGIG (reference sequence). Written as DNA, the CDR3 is TGTGCCTGGAGTGCGGGACACACAGATACGCAGTATTTT. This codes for CAWSAGHTDTQYF. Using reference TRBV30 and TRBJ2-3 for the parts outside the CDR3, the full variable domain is SQTIHQWPATLVQPVGSPLSLECTVEGTSNPNLYWYRQAAGRGLQLLFYSVGIGQISSEVPQNLSASRPQDRQFILSSKKLLLSDSGFYLCAWSAGHTDTQYFGPGTRLTVL.

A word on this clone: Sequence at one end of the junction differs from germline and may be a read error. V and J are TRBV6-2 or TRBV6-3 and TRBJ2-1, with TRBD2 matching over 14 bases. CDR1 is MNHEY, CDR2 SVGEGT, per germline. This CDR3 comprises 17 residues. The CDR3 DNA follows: TGTGCCAGCAGTATCCCCCTGACTAGCGGGAGGGTCACCGCGAGTCTCTTC. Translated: CASSIPLTSGRVTASLF.

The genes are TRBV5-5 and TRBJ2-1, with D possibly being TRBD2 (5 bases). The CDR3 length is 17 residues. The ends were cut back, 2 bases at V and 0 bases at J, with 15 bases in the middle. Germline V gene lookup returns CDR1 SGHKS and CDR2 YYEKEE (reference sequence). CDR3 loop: CASSFDWTSSSYNEQFF. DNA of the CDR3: TGTGCCAGCAGCTTCGATTGGACTTCAAGCTCCTACAATGAGCAGTTCTTC.

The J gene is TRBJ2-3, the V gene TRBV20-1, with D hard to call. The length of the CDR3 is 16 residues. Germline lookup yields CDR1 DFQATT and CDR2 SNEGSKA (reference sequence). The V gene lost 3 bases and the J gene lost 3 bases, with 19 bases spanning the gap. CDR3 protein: CSASPPSRSGTDTQYF. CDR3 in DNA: TGCAGTGCTAGTCCCCCGTCCCGGAGTGGGACAGATACGCAGTATTTT.